Described below is a single T cell receptor (beta chain) sequence and its context. This receptor's antigen is unknown. Base qualities are not recorded, but no much larger clone differs from it by a single base. This sample stems from a study of blood T cell repertoires in COVID-19 (dated by TCRdb to about 2020). In terms of the full investigation: Collaborator samples came from the United States, Italy and Spain and covered acute and convalescent phases of COVID-19. The material from the prospective study consisted of cDNA or gDNA derived from T cells, B-cell-depleted T cells, or PBMCs. The dataset comprised deeply sampled blood TCRbeta repertoires from subjects exposed to, actively infected with, or recovered from COVID-19. The repertoires were released in a freely available public database intended as a resource for research on the immune response to SARS-CoV-2. The samples were drawn from two sources: the first 160 participants of the ongoing ImmuneRACE study, and approximately 1,300 subjects contributed by 6 global collaborators. Sample metadata almost always included a de-identified subject ID, COVID-19 status, age in years and sex. Where available, HLA class I and class II types were taken from metadata supplied by the sample provider and were not determined by assay-based typing.

TCRbeta CDR3 regions were amplified from genomic DNA by means of the immunoSEQ Assay, a bias-controlled multiplex PCR. The study's processing was this. The number of nucleated cells in each sample was estimated by amplification of reference gene primers within the assay. To quantify the absolute abundance of each unique TCRbeta CDR3 rearrangement, sequence reads were collapsed and filtered. For each sample, productive Simpson clonality was calculated as the square root of Simpson's diversity index over productive rearrangements. Sourced from immuneACCESS, this table was stored by TCRdb with only in-frame sequences that have V and J called. A share of the clones is absent; for the studies checked, an unresolved V gene accounts for under half, and the remainder has no known explanation. V and J calls and clone size follow that table, whereas D and trimming were derived from the DNA. The sample profile shows 250,000 to 300,000 clones; more than 80% of them were found once. Over 5% of the sample is held by the ten biggest clonotypes.

One collaborating source in Seattle enrolled patients during active infection and followed them longitudinally through the course of disease. The collaborating institutions used their own protocols to collect whole blood in K2EDTA tubes. For TCRbeta analysis, collaborator samples were shipped as frozen whole blood, as isolated PBMCs, or as DNA extracted from either sample type. The paper's findings and limits, for the study overall: How much clinical and demographic metadata was included differed by source and by participant, and the metadata was provided uncurated.

From V the trimming removes 4 bases and from J it removes 10 bases, while the gene matches leave 5 bases of the junction unaccounted for. The germline V gene encodes CDR1 MGHRA and CDR2 YSYEKL. Its CDR3 holds 13 amino acids, cysteine through phenylalanine. CDR3 DNA is the only sequence kept; it has 39 bases, read in frame from the first base. The specimen was peripheral blood. The V and J genes are TRBV4-1 and TRBJ2-1, with 9 junctional bases fitting TRBD1. The sequence was collected from a woman between 45 and 65 years old with COVID-19, enrolled during active disease. The DNA sequence is TGCGCCAGCAGCCTACAGGGGGCGCGGGAGCAGTTCTTC. Translation gives CASSLQGAREQFF.